This TCR beta chain was captured by sequencing in a study of blood T cell repertoires in COVID-19. Study background: Whether acute or convalescent, the COVID-19 samples came from the United States, Italy and Spain. The analysed material was cDNA or gDNA that came from T cells, B-cell-depleted T cells, or PBMCs.

This clone was counted a few times. Followed over time, Seattle patients had been enrolled while infection was active. Authors' processing steps: Researchers report that nucleated cell counts were estimated from reference gene primer amplification. Libraries were prepared by immunoSEQ multiplex PCR; TCRdb keeps only in-frame clonotypes and omits some of them. Clonal size and the V and J genes are those of that table, whereas D and trimming came from the DNA. The sample records 150,000 to 180,000 clones, roughly 83% being singletons. The germline V and J ends were trimmed by 3 bases and 4 bases, with 21 bases remaining between them. The CDR3 spans 17 residues. CDR1 KGHSH and CDR2 LQKENI come from the germline V gene.

The rearrangement links TRBV18 to TRBJ1-1, with D perhaps matching TRBD1 (5 bases). This clonotype was obtained from a woman aged 55-69 years with COVID-19, enrolled during active disease. The sample comprised peripheral blood. The CDR3 region has the DNA TGTGCCAGCTCACCGGGGGAGGTGTTCGCGGAGGGCACTGAAGCTTTCTTT. Amino acid sequence: CASSPGEVFAEGTEAFF.